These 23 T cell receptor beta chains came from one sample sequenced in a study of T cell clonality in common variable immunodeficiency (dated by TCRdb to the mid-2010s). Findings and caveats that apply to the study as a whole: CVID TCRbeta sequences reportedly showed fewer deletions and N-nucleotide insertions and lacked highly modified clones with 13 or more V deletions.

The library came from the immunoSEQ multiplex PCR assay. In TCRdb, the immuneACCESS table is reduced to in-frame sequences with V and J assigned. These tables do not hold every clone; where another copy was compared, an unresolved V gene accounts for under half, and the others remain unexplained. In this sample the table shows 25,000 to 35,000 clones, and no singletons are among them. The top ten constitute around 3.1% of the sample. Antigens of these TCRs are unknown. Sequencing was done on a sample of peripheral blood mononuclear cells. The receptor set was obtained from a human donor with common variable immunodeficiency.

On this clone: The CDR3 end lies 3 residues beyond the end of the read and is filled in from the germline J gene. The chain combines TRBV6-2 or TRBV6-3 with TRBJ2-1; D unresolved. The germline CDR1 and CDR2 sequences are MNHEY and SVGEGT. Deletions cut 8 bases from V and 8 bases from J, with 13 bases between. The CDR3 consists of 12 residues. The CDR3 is CASGSDGYEQFF. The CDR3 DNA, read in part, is TGTGCCAGCGGATCCGACGGGTATGAG.

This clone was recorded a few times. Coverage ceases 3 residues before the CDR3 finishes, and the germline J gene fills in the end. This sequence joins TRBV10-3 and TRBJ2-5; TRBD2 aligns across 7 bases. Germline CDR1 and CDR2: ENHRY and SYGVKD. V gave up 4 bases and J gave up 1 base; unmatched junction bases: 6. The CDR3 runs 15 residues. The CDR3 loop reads CAISGGERGQETQYF. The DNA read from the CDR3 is TGTGCCATCAGTGGGGGTGAGCGGGGCCAAGAGACC.

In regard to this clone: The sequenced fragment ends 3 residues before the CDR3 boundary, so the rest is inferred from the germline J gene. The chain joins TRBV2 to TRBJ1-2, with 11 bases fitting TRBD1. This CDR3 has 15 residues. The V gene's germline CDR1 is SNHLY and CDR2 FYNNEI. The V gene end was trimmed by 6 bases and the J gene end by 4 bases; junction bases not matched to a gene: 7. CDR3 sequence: CASSPWTGGGYGYTF. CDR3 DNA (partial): TGTGCCAGCAGCCCCTGGACAGGGGGCGGCTATGGC.

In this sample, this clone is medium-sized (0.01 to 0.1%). The DNA read from the CDR3 is TGCAGTGTAGGACGGGGGAGCTCCTACGAG. Protein sequence: CSVGRGSSYE. The CDR3 in full is CSVGRGSSYEQYF. This rearrangement joins TRBV20-1 to TRBJ2-7; TRBD2 is a possible D gene (6 bases). The CDR3 is cut off 3 residues early in the read; its end comes from the germline J gene. CDR3 length: 13 amino acids. Trimming took 7 bases from V and 0 from J, leaving 13 bases between them. Germline CDR1 DFQATT, CDR2 SNEGSKA (reference sequence).

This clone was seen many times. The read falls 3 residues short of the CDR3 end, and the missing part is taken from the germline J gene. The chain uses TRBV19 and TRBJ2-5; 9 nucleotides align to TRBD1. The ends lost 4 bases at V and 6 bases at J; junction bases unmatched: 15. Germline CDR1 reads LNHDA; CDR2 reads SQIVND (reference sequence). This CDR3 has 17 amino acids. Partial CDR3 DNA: TGTGCCAGTAGTACTTCCCCCACGGGGACAGGGAGGAAGACC. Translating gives CASSTSPTGTGRKT. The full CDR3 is CASSTSPTGTGRKTQYF. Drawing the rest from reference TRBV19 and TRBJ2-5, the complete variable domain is DGGITQSPKYLFRKEGQNVTLSCEQNLNHDAMYWYRQDPGQGLRLIYYSQIVNDFQKGDIAEGYSVSREKKESFPLTVTSAQKNPTAFYLCASSTSPTGTGRKTQYFGPGTRLLVL.

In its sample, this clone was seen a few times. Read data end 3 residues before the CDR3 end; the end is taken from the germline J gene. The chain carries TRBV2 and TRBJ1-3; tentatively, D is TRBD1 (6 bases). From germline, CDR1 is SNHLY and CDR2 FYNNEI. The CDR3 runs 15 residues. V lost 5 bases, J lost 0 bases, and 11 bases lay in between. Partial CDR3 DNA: TGTGCCAGCAGTAAGACAGGTTTCTCTGGAAACACC. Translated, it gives CASSKTGFSGNT. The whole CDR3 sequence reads CASSKTGFSGNTIYF.

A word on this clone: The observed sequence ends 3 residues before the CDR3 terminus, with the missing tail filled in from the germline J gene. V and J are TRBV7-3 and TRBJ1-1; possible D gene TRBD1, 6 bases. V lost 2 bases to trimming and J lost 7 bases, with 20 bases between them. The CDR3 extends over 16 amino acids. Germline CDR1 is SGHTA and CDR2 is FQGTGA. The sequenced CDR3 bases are TGTGCCAGCAGCTTAGGGGGCGCGCGGGAGGGCTTTGAA. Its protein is CASSLGGAREGFE. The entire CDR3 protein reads CASSLGGAREGFEAFF.

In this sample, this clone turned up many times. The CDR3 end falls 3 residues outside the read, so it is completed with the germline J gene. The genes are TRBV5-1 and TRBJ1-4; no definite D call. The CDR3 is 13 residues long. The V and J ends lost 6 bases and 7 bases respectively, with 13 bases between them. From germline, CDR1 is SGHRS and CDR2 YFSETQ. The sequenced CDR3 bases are TGCGCCAGCACCGCAGGTCGAGGTGAAAAA. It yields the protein CASTAGRGEK. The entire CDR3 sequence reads CASTAGRGEKLFF.

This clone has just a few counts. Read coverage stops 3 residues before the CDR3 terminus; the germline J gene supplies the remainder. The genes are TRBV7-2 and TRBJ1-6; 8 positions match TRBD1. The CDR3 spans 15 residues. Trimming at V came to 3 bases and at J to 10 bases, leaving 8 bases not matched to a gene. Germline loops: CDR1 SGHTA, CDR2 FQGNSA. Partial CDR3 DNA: TGTGCCAGCAGCTTGACAGGGGACAAGTTGTCACCC. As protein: CASSLTGDKLSP. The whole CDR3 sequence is CASSLTGDKLSPLHF.

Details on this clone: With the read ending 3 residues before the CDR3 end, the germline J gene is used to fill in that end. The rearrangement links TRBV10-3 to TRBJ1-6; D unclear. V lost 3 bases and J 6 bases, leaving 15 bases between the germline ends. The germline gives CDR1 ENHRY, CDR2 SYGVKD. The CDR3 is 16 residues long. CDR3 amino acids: CAISDGESEINSPLHF. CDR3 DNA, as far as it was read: TGTGCCATCAGTGACGGGGAGTCGGAGATTAATTCACCC.

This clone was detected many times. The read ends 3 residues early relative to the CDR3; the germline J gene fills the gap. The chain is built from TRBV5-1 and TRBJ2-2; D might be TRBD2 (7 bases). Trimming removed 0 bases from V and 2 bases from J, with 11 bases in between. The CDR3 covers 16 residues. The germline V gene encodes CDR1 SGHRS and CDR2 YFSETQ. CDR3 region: CASSLGGGYNTGELFF. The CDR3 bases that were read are TGCGCCAGCAGCTTGGGCGGGGGCTATAACACCGGGGAG.

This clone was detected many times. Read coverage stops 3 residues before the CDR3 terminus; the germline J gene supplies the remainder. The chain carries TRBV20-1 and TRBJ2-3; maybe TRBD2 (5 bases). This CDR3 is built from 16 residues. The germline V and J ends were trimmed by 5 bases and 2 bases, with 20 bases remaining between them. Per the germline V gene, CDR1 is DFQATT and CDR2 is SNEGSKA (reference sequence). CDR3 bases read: TGCAGTGCTCCCCGAGATTTGGCGGGCACCACAGATACG. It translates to CSAPRDLAGTTDT. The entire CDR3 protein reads CSAPRDLAGTTDTQYF.

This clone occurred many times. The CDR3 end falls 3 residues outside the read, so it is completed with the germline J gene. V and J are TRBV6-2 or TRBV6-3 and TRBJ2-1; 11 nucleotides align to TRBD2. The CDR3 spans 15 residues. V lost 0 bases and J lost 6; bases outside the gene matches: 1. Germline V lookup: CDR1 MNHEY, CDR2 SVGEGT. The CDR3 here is CASSYSSGGANEQFF. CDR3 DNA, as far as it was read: TGTGCCAGCAGTTACTCTAGCGGGGGGGCCAATGAG.

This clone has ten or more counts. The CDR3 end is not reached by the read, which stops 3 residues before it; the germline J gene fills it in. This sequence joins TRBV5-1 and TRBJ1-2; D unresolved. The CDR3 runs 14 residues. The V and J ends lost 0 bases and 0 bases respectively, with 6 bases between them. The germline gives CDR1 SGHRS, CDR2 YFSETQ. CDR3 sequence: CASSLDNPNYGYTF. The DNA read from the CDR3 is TGCGCCAGCAGCTTGGACAACCCTAACTATGGC.

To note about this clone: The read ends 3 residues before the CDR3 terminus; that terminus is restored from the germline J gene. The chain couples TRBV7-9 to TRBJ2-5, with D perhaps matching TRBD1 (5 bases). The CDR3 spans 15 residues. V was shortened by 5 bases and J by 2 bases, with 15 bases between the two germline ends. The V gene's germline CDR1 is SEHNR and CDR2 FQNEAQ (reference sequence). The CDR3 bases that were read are TGTGCCAGCAGCGCGCCCCCAGGGCGACAAGAGACC. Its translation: CASSAPPGRQET. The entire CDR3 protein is CASSAPPGRQETQYF.

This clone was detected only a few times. The CDR3 here is CAWSLSGTSYNEQFF. The part of the CDR3 DNA that was read is TGTGCCTGGAGTCTTTCCGGGACTAGCTACAATGAG. This sequence joins TRBV30 and TRBJ2-1, with 8 positions matching TRBD2. The read finishes 3 residues shy of the CDR3 end, and the germline J gene is used to complete it. This CDR3 region has 15 residues. The J segment lost 3 bases and the V segment lost 2 bases, leaving 6 bases of the junction unmatched. Per germline, CDR1 GTSNPN and CDR2 SVGIG (reference sequence).

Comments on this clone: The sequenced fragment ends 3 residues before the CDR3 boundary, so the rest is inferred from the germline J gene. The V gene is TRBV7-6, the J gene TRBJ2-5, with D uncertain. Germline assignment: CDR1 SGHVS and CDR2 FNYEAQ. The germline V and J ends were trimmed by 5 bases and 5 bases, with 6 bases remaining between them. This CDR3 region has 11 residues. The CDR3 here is CASSPRETQYF. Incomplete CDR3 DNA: TGTGCCAGCAGCCCGAGGGAGACC.

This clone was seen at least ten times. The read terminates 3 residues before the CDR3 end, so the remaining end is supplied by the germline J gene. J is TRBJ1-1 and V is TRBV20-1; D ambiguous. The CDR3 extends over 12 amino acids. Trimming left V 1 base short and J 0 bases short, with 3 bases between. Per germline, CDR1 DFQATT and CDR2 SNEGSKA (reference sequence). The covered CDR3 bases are TGCAGTGCTAGAGTTATGAACACTGAA. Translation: CSARVMNTE. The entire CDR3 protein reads CSARVMNTEAFF.

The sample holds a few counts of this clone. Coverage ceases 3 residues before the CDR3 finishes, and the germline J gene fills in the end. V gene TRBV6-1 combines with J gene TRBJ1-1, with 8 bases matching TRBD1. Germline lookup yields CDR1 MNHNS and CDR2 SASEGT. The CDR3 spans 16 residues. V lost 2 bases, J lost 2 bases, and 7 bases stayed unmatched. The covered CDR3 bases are TGTGCCAGCAGTGAATGGACAGGGTCTTTTAACACTGAA. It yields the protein CASSEWTGSFNTE. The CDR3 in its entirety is CASSEWTGSFNTEAFF.

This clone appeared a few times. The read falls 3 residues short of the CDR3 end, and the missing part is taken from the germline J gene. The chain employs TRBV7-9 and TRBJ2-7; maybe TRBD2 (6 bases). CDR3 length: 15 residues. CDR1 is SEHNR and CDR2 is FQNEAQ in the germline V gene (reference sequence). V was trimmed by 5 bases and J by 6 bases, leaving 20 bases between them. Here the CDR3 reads CASSGAGCGESEQYF. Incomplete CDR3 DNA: TGTGCCAGCAGCGGCGCGGGTTGCGGGGAGAGCGAG.

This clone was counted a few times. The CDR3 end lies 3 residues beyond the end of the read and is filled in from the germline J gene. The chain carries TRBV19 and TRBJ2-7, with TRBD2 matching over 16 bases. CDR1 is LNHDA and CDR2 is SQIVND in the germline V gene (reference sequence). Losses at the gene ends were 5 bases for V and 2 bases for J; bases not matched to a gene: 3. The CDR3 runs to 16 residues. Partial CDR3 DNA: TGTGCCAGTAGTCAAGGGACTAGCGGGGGGGCCTACGAG. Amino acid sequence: CASSQGTSGGAYE. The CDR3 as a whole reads CASSQGTSGGAYEQYF.

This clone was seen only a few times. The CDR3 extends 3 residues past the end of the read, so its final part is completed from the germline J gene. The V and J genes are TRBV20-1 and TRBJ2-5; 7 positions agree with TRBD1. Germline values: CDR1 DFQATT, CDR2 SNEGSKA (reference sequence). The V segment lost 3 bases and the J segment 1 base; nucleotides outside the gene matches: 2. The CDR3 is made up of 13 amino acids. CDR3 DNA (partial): TGCAGTGCTAGCTACAGGGGCCAAGAGACC. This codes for CSASYRGQET. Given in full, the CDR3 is CSASYRGQETQYF.

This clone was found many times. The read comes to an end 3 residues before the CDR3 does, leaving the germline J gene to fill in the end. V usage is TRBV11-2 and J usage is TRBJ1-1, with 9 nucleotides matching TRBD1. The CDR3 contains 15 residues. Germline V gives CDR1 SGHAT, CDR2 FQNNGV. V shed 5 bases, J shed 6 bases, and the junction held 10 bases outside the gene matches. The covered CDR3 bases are TGTGCCAGCAGCGCGTTTACAGGGGGCCAGGCTGAA. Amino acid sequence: CASSAFTGGQAE. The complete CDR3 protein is CASSAFTGGQAEAFF.